What follows describes a single T cell receptor beta chain. Antigen unknown. This entry belongs to a study of blood T cells in healthy people across ages. Findings and limits, study-wide: PBMCs that were unsorted prevented a conclusive naive versus antigen-experienced comparison.

In terms of origin and age, donors were healthy Caucasian individuals from Russia aged roughly 6 to 95. A second PCR, run for about 7 to 11 cycles, used a sample-barcoded 5' primer plus a J-beta primer mix. Template switching added a 12-random-nucleotide identifier to every cDNA molecule. Via MiXCR, TCRdb re-called the 5' RACE reads, giving one row per CDR3 protein. The sample consists of about 1.6 million distinct CDR3 sequences, about 31% of them appearing once. The germline CDR1 and CDR2 sequences are SGHTA and FQGTGA. V was shortened by 1 base and J by 8 bases, with 12 bases between the two germline ends. CDR3 size: 14 residues.

The receptor's source is a woman younger than 45 in good health. The sequencing sample was made of blood. This rearrangement joins TRBV7-3 to TRBJ2-1; D gene unclear. The chain's CDR3 is CASSLNAGVDEQFF. The CDR3 DNA reads TGTGCCAGCAGCTTAAACGCAGGCGTAGATGAGCAGTTCTTC.